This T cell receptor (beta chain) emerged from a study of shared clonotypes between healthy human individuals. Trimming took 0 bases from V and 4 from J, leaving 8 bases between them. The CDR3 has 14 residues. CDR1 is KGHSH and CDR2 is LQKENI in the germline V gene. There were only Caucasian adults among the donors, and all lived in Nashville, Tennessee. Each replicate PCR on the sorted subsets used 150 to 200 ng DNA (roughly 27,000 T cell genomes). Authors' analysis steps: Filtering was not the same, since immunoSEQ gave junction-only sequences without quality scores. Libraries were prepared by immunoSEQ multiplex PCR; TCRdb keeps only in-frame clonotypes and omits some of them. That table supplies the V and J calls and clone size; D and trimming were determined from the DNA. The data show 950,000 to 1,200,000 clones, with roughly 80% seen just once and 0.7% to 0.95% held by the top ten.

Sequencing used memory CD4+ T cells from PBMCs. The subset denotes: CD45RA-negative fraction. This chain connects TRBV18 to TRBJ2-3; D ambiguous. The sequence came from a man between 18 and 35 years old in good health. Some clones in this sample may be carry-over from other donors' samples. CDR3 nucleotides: TGTGCCAGCTCACCACCTATAAGAGCAGATACGCAGTATTTT. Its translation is CASSPPIRADTQYF. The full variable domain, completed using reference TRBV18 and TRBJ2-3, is NAGVMQNPRHLVRRRGQEARLRCSPMKGHSHVYWYRQLPEEGLKFMVYLQKENIIDESGMPKERFSAEFPKEGPSILRIQQVVRGDSAAYFCASSPPIRADTQYFGPGTRLTVL.